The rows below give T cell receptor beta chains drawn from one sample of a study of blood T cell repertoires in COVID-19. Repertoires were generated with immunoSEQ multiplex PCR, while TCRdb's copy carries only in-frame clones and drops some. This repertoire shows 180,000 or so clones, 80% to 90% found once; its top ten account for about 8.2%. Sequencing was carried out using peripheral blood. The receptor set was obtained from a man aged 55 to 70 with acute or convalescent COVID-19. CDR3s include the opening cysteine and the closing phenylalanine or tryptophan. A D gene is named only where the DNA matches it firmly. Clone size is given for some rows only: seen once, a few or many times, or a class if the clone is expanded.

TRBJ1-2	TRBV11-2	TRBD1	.	CASSLYPGQGGDGYTF	TGTGCCAGCAGCTTATATCCCGGACAGGGGGGGGATGGCTACACCTTC
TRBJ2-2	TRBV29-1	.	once	CSVGRGGTTNTGELFF	TGCAGCGTTGGGAGGGGCGGAACGACGAACACCGGGGAGCTGTTTTTT
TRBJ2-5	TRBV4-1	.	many	CASSQESRGETQYF	TGCGCCAGCAGCCAAGAGTCGCGGGGCGAGACCCAGTACTTC
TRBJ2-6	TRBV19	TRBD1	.	CASSADRGRGVLTF	TGTGCCAGTAGTGCCGACAGGGGGAGGGGGGTCCTGACTTTC
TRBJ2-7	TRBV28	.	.	CASSADLGTSYEQYF	TGTGCCAGCAGTGCCGACTTAGGTACCTCCTACGAGCAGTACTTC
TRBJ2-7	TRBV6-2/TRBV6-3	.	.	CASSSTGREQYF	TGTGCCAGCAGTTCTACTGGTCGGGAGCAGTACTTC
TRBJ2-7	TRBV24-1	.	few	CATSGGGGHEQYF	TGTGCCACCAGTGGTGGAGGGGGCCACGAGCAGTACTTC
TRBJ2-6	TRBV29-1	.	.	CSVELLVSGANVLTF	TGCAGCGTTGAACTTCTTGTTTCTGGGGCCAACGTCCTGACTTTC
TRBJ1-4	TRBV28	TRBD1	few	CASRPWWDRESREKLFF	TGTGCCAGCAGGCCCTGGTGGGACAGGGAGTCGAGGGAAAAACTGTTTTTT
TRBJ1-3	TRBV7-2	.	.	CASSLGLGTGVSGNTIYF	TGTGCCAGCAGCTTAGGATTAGGTACAGGCGTCTCTGGAAACACCATATATTTT
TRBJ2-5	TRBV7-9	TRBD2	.	CASSPGTSGETQYF	TGTGCCAGCAGCCCTGGGACTAGCGGAGAGACCCAGTACTTC
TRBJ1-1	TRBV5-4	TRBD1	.	CASSLGQANTEAFF	TGTGCCAGCAGCTTAGGACAGGCGAACACTGAAGCTTTCTTT
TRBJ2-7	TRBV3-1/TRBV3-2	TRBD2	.	CASSQSPGLATYEQYF	TGTGCCAGCAGCCAATCTCCGGGACTAGCTACCTACGAGCAGTACTTC
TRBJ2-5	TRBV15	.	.	CATSSKGQGSFETQYF	TGTGCCACCAGCTCCAAAGGGCAGGGGTCCTTTGAGACCCAGTACTTC
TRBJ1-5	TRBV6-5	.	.	CASSRDSNQPQHF	TGTGCCAGCAGCCGCGATAGCAATCAGCCCCAGCATTTT
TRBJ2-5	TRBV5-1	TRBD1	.	CASSFGTGIGQETQYF	TGCGCCAGCAGCTTCGGGACAGGGATAGGGCAAGAGACCCAGTACTTC
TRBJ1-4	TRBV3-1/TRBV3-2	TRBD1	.	CASSQWTGPDEKLFF	TGTGCCAGCAGCCAGTGGACAGGGCCAGATGAAAAACTGTTTTTT
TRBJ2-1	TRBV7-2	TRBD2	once	CASRPLAGVTNEQFF	TGTGCCAGCAGGCCACTAGCGGGAGTCACCAATGAGCAGTTCTTC
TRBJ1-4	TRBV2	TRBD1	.	CASRLDRVEKLFF	TGTGCCAGCAGGCTCGACAGGGTAGAAAAACTGTTTTTT
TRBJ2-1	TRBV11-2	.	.	CASSSSRGGNEQFF	TGTGCCAGCAGCTCCTCGCGGGGCGGGAATGAGCAGTTCTTC
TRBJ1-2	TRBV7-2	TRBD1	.	CASSWTGFYGYTF	TGTGCCAGCAGCTGGACAGGGTTCTATGGCTACACCTTC
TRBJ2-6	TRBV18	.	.	CASSPGLPGANVLTF	TGTGCCAGCTCACCCGGACTGCCTGGGGCCAACGTCCTGACTTTC
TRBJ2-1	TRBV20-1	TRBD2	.	CSAWGGNEQFF	TGCAGTGCTTGGGGGGGGAATGAGCAGTTCTTC
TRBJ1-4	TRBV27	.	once	CASSLSPGSGDEKLFF	TGTGCCAGCAGTTTATCCCCCGGATCCGGGGATGAAAAACTGTTTTTT
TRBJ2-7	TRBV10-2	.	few	CASSETTGSEQYF	TGCGCCAGCAGTGAGACCACGGGGTCCGAGCAGTACTTC
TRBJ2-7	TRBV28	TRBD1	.	CASSRRDRFYEQYF	TGTGCCAGCAGTCGCCGGGACAGATTCTACGAGCAGTACTTC
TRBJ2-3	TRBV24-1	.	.	CATSPSPADTQYF	TGTGCCACCAGTCCGTCCCCCGCAGATACGCAGTATTTT
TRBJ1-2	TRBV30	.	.	CAWSVSGALGGYTF	TGTGCCTGGAGTGTTTCAGGGGCCCTCGGGGGCTACACCTTC
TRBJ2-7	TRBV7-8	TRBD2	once	CASSLQGGSSYEQYF	TGTGCCAGCAGCTTACAGGGCGGGAGCTCCTACGAGCAGTACTTC
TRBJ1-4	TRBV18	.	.	CASSPREAIATNEKLFF	TGTGCCAGCTCACCACGTGAAGCGATAGCAACTAATGAAAAACTGTTTTTT
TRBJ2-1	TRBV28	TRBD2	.	CASSYTSGNYNEQFF	TGTGCCAGCAGTTATACTAGCGGGAACTACAATGAGCAGTTCTTC
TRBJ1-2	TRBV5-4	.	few	CASSSSGRNYGYTF	TGTGCCAGCAGCTCCTCAGGGAGGAACTATGGCTACACCTTC
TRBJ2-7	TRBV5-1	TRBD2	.	CASSWGLAADYEQYF	TGCGCCAGCAGCTGGGGACTAGCGGCCGACTACGAGCAGTACTTC
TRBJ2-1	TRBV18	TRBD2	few	CASLAGAEQFF	TGTGCCAGCTTAGCGGGAGCTGAGCAGTTCTTC
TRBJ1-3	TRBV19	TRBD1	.	CASFDQDRGNSGNTIYF	TGTGCCAGCTTCGACCAGGACAGGGGGAACTCTGGAAACACCATATATTTT